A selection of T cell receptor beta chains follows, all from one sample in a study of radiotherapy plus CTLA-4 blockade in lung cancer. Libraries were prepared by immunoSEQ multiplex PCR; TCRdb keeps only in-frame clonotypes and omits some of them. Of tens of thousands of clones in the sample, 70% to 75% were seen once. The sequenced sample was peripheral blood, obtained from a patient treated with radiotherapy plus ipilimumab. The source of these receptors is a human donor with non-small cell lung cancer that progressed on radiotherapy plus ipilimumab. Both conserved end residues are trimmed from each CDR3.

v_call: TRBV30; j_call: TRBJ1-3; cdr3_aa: AWKARGNTIY
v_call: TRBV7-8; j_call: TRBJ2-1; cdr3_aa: ASSNSSGSYNEQF
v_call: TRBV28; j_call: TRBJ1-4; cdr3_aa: ASSLDRDRVLANEKLF
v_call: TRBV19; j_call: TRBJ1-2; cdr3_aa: ASSDGTYYGYT
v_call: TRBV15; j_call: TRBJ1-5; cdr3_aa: ATSFDRNNQPQH
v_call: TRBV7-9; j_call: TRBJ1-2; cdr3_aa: ASSQENYGYT
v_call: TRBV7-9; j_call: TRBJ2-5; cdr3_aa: ASSLPGDGSKTQY
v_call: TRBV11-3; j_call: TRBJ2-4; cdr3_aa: ASSGGENIQY
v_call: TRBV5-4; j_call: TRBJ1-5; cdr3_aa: ASSRDRGQPQH
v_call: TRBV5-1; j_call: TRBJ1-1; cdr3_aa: ASSLAGVETEAF
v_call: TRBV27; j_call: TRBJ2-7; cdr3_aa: ASRGISSYEQY
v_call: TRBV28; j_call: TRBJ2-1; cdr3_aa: ASGLTNPYNEQF
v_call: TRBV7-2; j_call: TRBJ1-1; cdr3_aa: ASSLVTFNTEAF
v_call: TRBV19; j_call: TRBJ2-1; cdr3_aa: ASSGAALAGFYNEQF
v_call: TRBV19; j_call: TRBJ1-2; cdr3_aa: ASIPWTGSNYGYT
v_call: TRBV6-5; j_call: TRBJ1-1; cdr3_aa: ASSQRDNGAPEAF
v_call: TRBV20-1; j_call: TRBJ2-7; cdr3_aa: SAREGGEQY
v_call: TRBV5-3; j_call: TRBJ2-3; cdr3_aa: ARSPTSAGTDTQY
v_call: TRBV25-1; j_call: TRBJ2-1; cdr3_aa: ASSDPNGGAYNEQF
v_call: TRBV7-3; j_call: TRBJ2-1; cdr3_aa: ASSLSGGSYNEQF
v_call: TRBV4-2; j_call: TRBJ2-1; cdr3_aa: ASTRITGSSYNEQF
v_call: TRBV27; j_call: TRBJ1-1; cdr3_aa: ASSFLSGTDINTEAF
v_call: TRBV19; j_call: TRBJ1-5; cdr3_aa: ASTYRANQPQH
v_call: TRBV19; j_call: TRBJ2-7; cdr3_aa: ASSIGAFGEQY
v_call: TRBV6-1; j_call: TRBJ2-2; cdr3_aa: ASSRDKYTGELF
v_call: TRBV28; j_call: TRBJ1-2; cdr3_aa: ASSYSFTYGYT
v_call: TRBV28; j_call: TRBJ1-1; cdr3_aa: ASSRPGSYTEAF
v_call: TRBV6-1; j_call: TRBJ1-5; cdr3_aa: ASSEGAYQPQH
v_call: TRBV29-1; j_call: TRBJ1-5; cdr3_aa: KDGDSNQPQH
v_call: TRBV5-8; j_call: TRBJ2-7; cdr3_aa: ASSLESWRGPYEQY
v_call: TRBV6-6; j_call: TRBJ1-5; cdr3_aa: ASRRDKEPQH
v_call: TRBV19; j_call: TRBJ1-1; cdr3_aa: ASSIRRGPLNTEAF
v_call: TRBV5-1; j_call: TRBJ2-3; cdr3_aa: ASSLSGHTDTQY
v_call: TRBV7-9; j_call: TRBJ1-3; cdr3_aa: ASSLALAGSGNTIY
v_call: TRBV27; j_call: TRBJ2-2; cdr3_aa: ASRVQGTGELF
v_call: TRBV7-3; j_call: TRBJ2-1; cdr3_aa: ASSFDRTGGNEQF
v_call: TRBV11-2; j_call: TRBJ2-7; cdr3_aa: ASSPGGQAYEQY
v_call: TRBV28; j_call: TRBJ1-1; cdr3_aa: ASSSGGLNTEAF
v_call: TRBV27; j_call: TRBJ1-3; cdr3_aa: ASSSPAGGDGNTIY
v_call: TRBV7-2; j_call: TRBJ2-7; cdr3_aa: ASSLANSYEQY
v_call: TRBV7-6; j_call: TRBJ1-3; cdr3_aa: ASSPDDSGNTIY
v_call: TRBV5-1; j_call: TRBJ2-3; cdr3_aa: ASSLSPAGGTDTQY
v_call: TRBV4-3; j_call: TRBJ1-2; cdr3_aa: ASSQDGNYGYT
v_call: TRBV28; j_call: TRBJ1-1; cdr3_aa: ASSAPGENTEAF
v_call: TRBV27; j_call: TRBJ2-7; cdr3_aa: ASSRQTAYEQY
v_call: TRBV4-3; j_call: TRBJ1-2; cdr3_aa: ASSPSAETTYGYT
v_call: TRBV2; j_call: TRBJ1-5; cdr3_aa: ASSEPRQPQH
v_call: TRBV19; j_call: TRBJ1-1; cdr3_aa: ASSIVGQGPTEAF
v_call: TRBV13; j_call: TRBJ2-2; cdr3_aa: ASSSTTGAPVHTGELF
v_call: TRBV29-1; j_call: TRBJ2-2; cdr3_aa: SVTHGAGELF
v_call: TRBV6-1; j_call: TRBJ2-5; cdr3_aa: ASSEPLAHETQY
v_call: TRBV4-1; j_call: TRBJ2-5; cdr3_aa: ASSQGAAGAAGGGETQY
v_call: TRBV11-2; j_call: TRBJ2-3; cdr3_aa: ASSSADRSTDTQY
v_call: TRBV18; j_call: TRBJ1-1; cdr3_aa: ASSPPAGTGGDAF
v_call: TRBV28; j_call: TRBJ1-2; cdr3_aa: ASSPGTGELDGYT
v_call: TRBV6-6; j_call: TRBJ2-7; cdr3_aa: ASSLAGGPYEQY
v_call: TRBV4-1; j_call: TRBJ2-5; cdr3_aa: ASSQDWVASGSETQY
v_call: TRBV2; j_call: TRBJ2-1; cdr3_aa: ASEALAGGRSSYNEQF
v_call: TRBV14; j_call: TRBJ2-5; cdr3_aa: ASSQPTGTQETQY
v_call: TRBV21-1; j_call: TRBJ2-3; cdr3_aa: ASTQFAGTYDTQY